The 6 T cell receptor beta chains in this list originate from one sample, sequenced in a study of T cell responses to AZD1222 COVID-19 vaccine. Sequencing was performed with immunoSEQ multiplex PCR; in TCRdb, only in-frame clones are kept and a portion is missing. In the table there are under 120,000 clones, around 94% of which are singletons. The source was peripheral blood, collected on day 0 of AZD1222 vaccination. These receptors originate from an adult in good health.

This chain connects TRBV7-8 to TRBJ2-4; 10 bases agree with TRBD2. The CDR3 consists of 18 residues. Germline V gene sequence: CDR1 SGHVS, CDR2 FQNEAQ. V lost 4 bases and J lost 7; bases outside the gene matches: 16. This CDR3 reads CASSYPTELAGRGNIQYF. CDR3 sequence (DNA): TGTGCCAGCAGCTACCCCACGGAACTAGCGGGGCGGGGGAACATTCAGTACTTC. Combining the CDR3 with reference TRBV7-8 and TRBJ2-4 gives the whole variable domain GAGVSQSPRYKVAKRGQDVALRCDPISGHVSLFWYQQALGQGPEFLTYFQNEAQLDKSGLPSDRFFAERPEGSVSTLKIQRTQQEDSAVYLCASSYPTELAGRGNIQYFGAGTRLSVL.

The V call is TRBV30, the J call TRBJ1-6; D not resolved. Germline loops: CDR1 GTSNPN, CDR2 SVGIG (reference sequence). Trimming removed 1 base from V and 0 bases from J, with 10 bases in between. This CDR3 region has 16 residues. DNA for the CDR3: TGTGCCTGGAGTGGACAAGTAGGCTCCTATAATTCACCCCTCCACTTT. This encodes CAWSGQVGSYNSPLHF.

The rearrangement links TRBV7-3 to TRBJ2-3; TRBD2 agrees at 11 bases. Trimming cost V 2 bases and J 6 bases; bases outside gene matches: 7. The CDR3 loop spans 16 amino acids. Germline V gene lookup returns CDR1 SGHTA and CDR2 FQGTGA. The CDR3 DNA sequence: TGTGCCAGCAGCTTACAGTTTAGCGGGGGGGCTGATACGCAGTATTTT. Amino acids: CASSLQFSGGADTQYF. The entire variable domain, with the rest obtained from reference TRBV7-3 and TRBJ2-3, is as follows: GAGVSQTPSNKVTEKGKYVELRCDPISGHTALYWYRQSLGQGPEFLIYFQGTGAADDSGLPNDRFFAVRPEGSVSTLKIQRTERGDSAVYLCASSLQFSGGADTQYFGPGTRLTVL.

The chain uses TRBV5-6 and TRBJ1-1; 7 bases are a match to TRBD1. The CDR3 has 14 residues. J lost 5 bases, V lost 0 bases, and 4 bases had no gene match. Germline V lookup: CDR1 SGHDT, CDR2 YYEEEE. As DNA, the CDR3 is TGTGCCAGCAGCTTGGACCCCAGGGGGACTGAAGCTTTCTTT. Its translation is CASSLDPRGTEAFF. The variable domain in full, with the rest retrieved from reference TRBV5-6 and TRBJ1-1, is DAGVTQSPTHLIKTRGQQVTLRCSPKSGHDTVSWYQQALGQGPQFIFQYYEEEERQRGNFPDRFSGHQFPNYSSELNVNALLLGDSALYLCASSLDPRGTEAFFGQGTRLTVV.

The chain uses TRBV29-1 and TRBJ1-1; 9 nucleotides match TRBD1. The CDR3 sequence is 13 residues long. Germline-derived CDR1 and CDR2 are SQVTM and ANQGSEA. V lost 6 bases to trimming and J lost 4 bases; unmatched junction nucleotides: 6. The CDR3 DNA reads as TGCAGCGTACGACAGGGGGTTATCACTGAAGCTTTCTTT. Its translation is CSVRQGVITEAFF. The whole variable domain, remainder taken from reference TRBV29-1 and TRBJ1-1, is SAVISQKPSRDICQRGTSLTIQCQVDSQVTMMFWYRQQPGQSLTLIATANQGSEATYESGFVIDKFPISRPNLTFSTLTVSNMSPEDSSIYLCSVRQGVITEAFFGQGTRLTVV.

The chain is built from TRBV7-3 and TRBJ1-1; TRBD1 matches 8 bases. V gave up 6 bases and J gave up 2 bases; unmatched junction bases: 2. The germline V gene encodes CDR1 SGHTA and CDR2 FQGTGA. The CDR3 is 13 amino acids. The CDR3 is CASSPGGNTEAFF. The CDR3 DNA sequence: TGTGCCAGCAGTCCAGGGGGCAACACTGAAGCTTTCTTT.